These 25 T cell receptor beta chains share one sample of origin, sequenced in a study of blood T cell repertoires in COVID-19. Libraries were prepared by immunoSEQ multiplex PCR; TCRdb keeps only in-frame clonotypes and omits some of them. The sample lists 150,000 or so clones; 80% to 90% were seen once. Sequencing input: peripheral blood. Receptors originate from a woman aged 60-75 years with acute or convalescent COVID-19.

The rearrangement links TRBV20-1 to TRBJ1-5; no clear D gene. Looked up from germline, CDR1 is DFQATT and CDR2 is SNEGSKA (reference sequence). Trimming left V 3 bases short and J 4 bases short, with 10 bases between. This CDR3 spans 13 amino acids. The CDR3 here is CSASVQPNQPQHF. CDR3 nucleotide sequence: TGCAGTGCTAGTGTACAGCCTAATCAGCCCCAGCATTTT.

This clone has only one observation. The V and J genes are TRBV7-2 and TRBJ2-5, with TRBD2 identical over 9 bases. The CDR3 runs 16 residues. Germline V gene sequence: CDR1 SGHTA, CDR2 FQGNSA. After removal of 1 base from V and 1 base from J, the junction contained 4 bases not matched to a gene. CDR3 protein: CASSLGPSGVQETQYF. The DNA for the CDR3 is TGTGCCAGCAGCTTAGGTCCTAGCGGGGTCCAAGAGACCCAGTACTTC.

This clone was recorded only once. V usage is TRBV5-1 and J usage is TRBJ1-1, with TRBD1 matching 9 bases. Per germline, CDR1 SGHRS and CDR2 YFSETQ. The CDR3 length is 17 residues. Trimming at V came to 0 bases and at J to 6 bases, leaving 12 bases not matched to a gene. The DNA for the CDR3 is TGCGCCAGCAGCTTGGGCTACAGACAGGGGGTTACCGCTGAAGCTTTCTTT. It encodes CASSLGYRQGVTAEAFF.

In its sample, this clone was seen once. The genes are TRBV7-2 and TRBJ1-5; TRBD1 agrees at 10 bases. The CDR3 has 16 amino acids. CDR1 SGHTA and CDR2 FQGNSA come from the germline V gene. Trimming at V came to 5 bases and at J to 3 bases, leaving 7 bases not matched to a gene. The CDR3 here is CASSQGTGANNQPQHF. CDR3 DNA: TGTGCCAGCAGCCAAGGGACAGGGGCGAACAATCAGCCCCAGCATTTT.

The V call is TRBV28, the J call TRBJ1-5; 7 nucleotides align to TRBD1. The length of the CDR3 is 16 residues. Looked up from germline, CDR1 is MDHEN and CDR2 is SYDVKM. The V segment lost 5 bases and the J segment 4 bases; nucleotides outside the gene matches: 11. The DNA for the CDR3 is TGTGCCAGCAGTGCATACAGGGGTTTTGGGAATCAGCCCCAGCATTTT. This encodes CASSAYRGFGNQPQHF.

The chain has TRBV30 and TRBJ2-5; TRBD1 matches 9 bases. From germline, CDR1 is GTSNPN and CDR2 SVGIG (reference sequence). V shed 4 bases, J shed 2 bases, and the junction held 8 bases outside the gene matches. The CDR3 is 15 amino acids. CDR3 sequence: CAWTPGTGWQETQYF. In DNA, the CDR3 is TGTGCCTGGACCCCTGGGACAGGGTGGCAAGAGACCCAGTACTTC.

The rearrangement joins TRBV24-1 to TRBJ2-5; D is perhaps TRBD2 (6 bases). Trimming left V 3 bases short and J 0 bases short, with 13 bases between. The CDR3 spans 16 residues. In germline, CDR1 is KGHDR, CDR2 SFDVKD. The CDR3 protein is CATSDRRGPYQETQYF. The CDR3 bases are TGTGCCACCAGTGATCGGAGGGGACCGTACCAAGAGACCCAGTACTTC.

This sequence joins TRBV7-8 and TRBJ1-2; 11 bases are shared with TRBD1. The CDR3 length is 14 residues. The germline V gene has CDR1 SGHVS and CDR2 FQNEAQ. V was clipped by 6 bases and J by 4 bases; unmatched bases: 4. The CDR3 loop reads CASRRDRGAYGYTF. DNA of the CDR3: TGTGCCAGCAGACGGGACAGGGGGGCCTATGGCTACACCTTC.

The V call is TRBV13, the J call TRBJ2-3, with 15 bases matching TRBD2. V was pared by 4 bases and J by 6 bases, with 5 bases of the junction left unmatched. The germline V gene encodes CDR1 PRHDT and CDR2 FYEKMQ (reference sequence). This CDR3 contains 16 residues. The CDR3 is CASSWTSGGAWDTQYF. The CDR3 DNA sequence: TGTGCCAGCAGCTGGACTAGCGGGGGGGCTTGGGATACGCAGTATTTT.

The chain is built from TRBV7-8 and TRBJ2-5; TRBD1 aligns across 7 bases. The CDR3 is 16 residues long. J was trimmed by 2 bases and V by 0 bases; bases with no gene match: 6. CDR1 is SGHVS and CDR2 is FQNEAQ in the germline V gene. The CDR3 nucleotides read TGTGCCAGCAGCTTAGCACAGGGGTCCCTACAAGAGACCCAGTACTTC. Protein: CASSLAQGSLQETQYF.

J is TRBJ1-5 and V is TRBV6-2 or TRBV6-3, with D perhaps TRBD1 (5 bases). CDR1 MNHEY and CDR2 SVGEGT come from the germline V gene. This CDR3 region has 18 residues. V lost 2 bases, J lost 1 base, and 18 bases lay in between. The CDR3 protein is CASSYPGGVRGSNQPQHF. The DNA for the CDR3 is TGTGCCAGCAGTTACCCCGGAGGGGTTCGGGGAAGCAATCAGCCCCAGCATTTT.

The chain employs TRBV28 and TRBJ1-2; 10 bases line up with TRBD1. The germline gives CDR1 MDHEN, CDR2 SYDVKM. The trim removed 4 bases at V and 2 bases at J, leaving 13 bases unmatched. The CDR3 covers 18 residues. The CDR3 DNA follows: TGTGCCAGCAGTTCGGGACAGGGGAACTCACCCCAAAACTATGGCTACACCTTC. As protein: CASSSGQGNSPQNYGYTF.

J is TRBJ1-1 and V is TRBV19; D is unresolved. The CDR3 is 15 amino acids. Germline CDR1 is LNHDA and CDR2 is SQIVND (reference sequence). V was trimmed by 3 bases and J by 1 base, leaving 12 bases between them. The CDR3 reads CASSILSIQNTEAFF. Here the CDR3 DNA reads TGTGCCAGTAGTATCTTATCCATACAGAACACTGAAGCTTTCTTT.

The gene calls are TRBV28 and TRBJ1-4, with D unclear. The CDR3 is 15 residues long. V was shortened by 4 bases and J by 7 bases, with 16 bases between the two germline ends. Germline loops: CDR1 MDHEN, CDR2 SYDVKM. CDR3 DNA: TGTGCCAGCAGTTCCCCCCCCGCTCCGGGTGAAAAACTGTTTTTT. Protein product: CASSSPPAPGEKLFF.

The chain uses TRBV30 and TRBJ2-2; 7 nucleotides line up with TRBD1. Germline V CDR1 and CDR2: GTSNPN, SVGIG (reference sequence). With 6 bases clipped from V and 2 bases from J, the junction kept 6 bases outside the gene matches. CDR3 length equals 14 residues. CDR3 sequence reads: CACPGQINTGELFF. The CDR3 nucleotides read TGTGCCTGTCCGGGACAGATCAACACCGGGGAGCTGTTTTTT. Combining the CDR3 with reference TRBV30 and TRBJ2-2 gives the whole variable domain SQTIHQWPATLVQPVGSPLSLECTVEGTSNPNLYWYRQAAGRGLQLLFYSVGIGQISSEVPQNLSASRPQDRQFILSSKKLLLSDSGFYLCACPGQINTGELFFGEGSRLTVL.

The chain uses TRBV28 and TRBJ2-2; 9 nucleotides align to TRBD1. V was clipped by 4 bases and J by 1 base; unmatched bases: 4. CDR3 length equals 16 residues. The V gene's germline CDR1 is MDHEN and CDR2 SYDVKM. CDR3 loop: CASSSPGQGNTGELFF. For the CDR3, the DNA is TGTGCCAGCAGTTCTCCGGGACAGGGGAACACCGGGGAGCTGTTTTTT.

The chain recombines TRBV2 with TRBJ1-5; D is unclear. The CDR3 has 15 amino acids. Germline-derived CDR1 and CDR2 are SNHLY and FYNNEI. V was pared by 6 bases and J by 5 bases, with 17 bases between. The CDR3 nucleotides read TGTGCCAGCAGAACTGAGGCAGCGGCTCATCAGCCCCAGCATTTT. The encoded protein is CASRTEAAAHQPQHF.

The rearrangement joins TRBV2 to TRBJ1-2, with D unresolved. There are 17 residues in the CDR3. Germline CDR1 and CDR2: SNHLY and FYNNEI. Trimming stripped 2 bases from V and 6 bases from J, with 22 bases between. In nucleotides, the CDR3 is TGTGCCAGCAGTGAAATGGGTGGGCCCTACGACCCAGATGGCTACACCTTC. Its translation is CASSEMGGPYDPDGYTF.

The chain is built from TRBV4-1 and TRBJ2-7; weak D call: TRBD2 (6 bases). With 3 bases removed from V and 5 bases from J, the gap between germline ends came to 17 bases. The V gene's germline CDR1 is MGHRA and CDR2 YSYEKL. The CDR3 is 15 residues long. This CDR3 reads CASSHERLVGNEQYF. CDR3 DNA: TGCGCCAGCAGCCATGAGAGACTAGTCGGAAACGAGCAGTACTTC.

CDR3 amino acids: CARDLGGAVHKTQYF. The CDR3 bases are TGTGCCAGGGATTTAGGGGGGGCAGTCCATAAGACCCAGTACTTC. This sequence joins TRBV6-5 and TRBJ2-5; perhaps TRBD2 as D (7 bases). CDR1 and CDR2 from the germline V gene are MNHEY and SVGAGI. The V end lost 9 bases, the J end lost 6 bases, and 23 bases lay between the germline ends. The CDR3 loop spans 15 amino acids.

The chain uses TRBV4-2 and TRBJ2-7; a possible D gene is TRBD1 (5 bases). V gave up 0 bases and J gave up 6 bases, with 15 bases separating them. The germline V gene encodes CDR1 LGHNA and CDR2 YNFKEQ. The CDR3 loop spans 15 amino acids. The CDR3 loop is CASSQDLDTIFEQYF. For the CDR3, the DNA is TGTGCCAGCAGCCAAGACTTGGACACCATATTCGAGCAGTACTTC.

This clone appeared a few times. The J gene is TRBJ1-5, the V gene TRBV18; the D gene is possibly TRBD1 (5 bases). The CDR3 runs to 15 residues. V lost 4 bases and J 3 bases, leaving 13 bases between the germline ends. CDR1 is KGHSH, CDR2 LQKENI, per germline. CDR3 loop: CASSQRQNDNQPQHF. CDR3 DNA: TGTGCCAGCTCACAAAGACAGAACGACAATCAGCCCCAGCATTTT.

V and J are TRBV4-2 and TRBJ2-5, with a tentative D call TRBD1 (5 bases). Looked up from germline, CDR1 is LGHNA and CDR2 is YNFKEQ. The CDR3 loop spans 15 amino acids. Trimming stripped 0 bases from V and 2 bases from J, with 10 bases between. The CDR3 sequence is CASSQDAYRQETQYF. DNA of the CDR3: TGTGCCAGCAGCCAAGACGCTTACAGGCAAGAGACCCAGTACTTC.

V and J are TRBV3-1 (or the pseudogene TRBV3-2) and TRBJ1-2, with TRBD1 identical over 7 bases. The CDR3 consists of 14 residues. V gave up 2 bases and J gave up 4 bases; unmatched junction bases: 4. Germline-derived CDR1 and CDR2 are LGHDT and YNNKEL (reference sequence). The CDR3 is CASSQSQGGYGYTF. The DNA for the CDR3 is TGTGCCAGCAGCCAATCTCAGGGGGGCTATGGCTACACCTTC.

The chain carries TRBV10-1 and TRBJ2-2, with a tentative D call TRBD1 (5 bases). The CDR3 has 14 residues. Germline lookup yields CDR1 WNHNN and CDR2 SYGVQD (reference sequence). Deletions cut 9 bases from V and 3 bases from J, with 14 bases between. CDR3 DNA: TGCGCCAGGACCCAACGACAGCACACCGGGGAGCTGTTTTTT. Translated, it gives CARTQRQHTGELFF.